The entry that follows covers one T cell receptor beta chain sequence. Its antigen is not identified. The data are from a study of blood T cells in healthy people across ages. A J-beta primer mix and a sample-barcoded 5' primer were used in a second PCR of about 7 to 12 cycles. Every cDNA was tagged by a template-switch adaptor with 12 random nucleotides. From the 5' RACE reads, TCRdb called clonotypes with MiXCR, one entry per CDR3 protein. The profile covers hundreds of thousands of distinct CDR3 sequences, with more than 55% appearing a single time and about 26% taken by the ten largest. Study observations and caveats: Per-million-T-cell TCR beta diversity fell roughly linearly with age. Calculation of diversity from one million T cells yielded estimates considered to be underestimates.

Sequencing was carried out using blood. This clonotype originated in a man aged 35 to 55 in good health.

The DNA for the CDR3 is TGTGCCAGCAGTGAAGTCGGACAGAGGACTCTCTCTTACGAGCAGTACTTC. This encodes CASSEVGQRTLSYEQYF. The chain joins TRBV6-1 to TRBJ2-7; possible D gene TRBD1, 6 bases. CDR1 is MNHNS, CDR2 SASEGT, per germline. This CDR3 contains 17 residues. Trimming took 1 base from V and 4 from J, leaving 20 bases between them.